This TCR beta chain appears in the sequencing data of a study of blood T cell repertoires in COVID-19. Background on the study: Spain, Italy and the United States supplied samples that represented acute and convalescent COVID-19. T cells, B-cell-depleted T cells, or PBMCs provided the cDNA or gDNA that served as material.

Measured with immunoSEQ multiplex PCR; TCRdb has only the in-frame clones, and not every one. The sample has about 200,000 clones, around 86% seen once. Seattle patients were enrolled during active infection and followed longitudinally. The CDR3 sequence is 15 residues long. Germline lookup yields CDR1 MNHEY and CDR2 SMNVEV (reference sequence). Between the trimmed V and J ends, which lost 4 bases and 6 bases, there was a span of 13 bases. The chain is built from TRBV27 and TRBJ1-6; D is unclear. The receptor comes from a woman in her seventies with COVID-19, enrolled during active disease. The sample consisted of peripheral blood. The CDR3 loop is CASSSGGRINSPLHF. The DNA of the CDR3 is TGTGCCAGCAGTTCCGGTGGCAGGATTAATTCACCCCTCCACTTT.